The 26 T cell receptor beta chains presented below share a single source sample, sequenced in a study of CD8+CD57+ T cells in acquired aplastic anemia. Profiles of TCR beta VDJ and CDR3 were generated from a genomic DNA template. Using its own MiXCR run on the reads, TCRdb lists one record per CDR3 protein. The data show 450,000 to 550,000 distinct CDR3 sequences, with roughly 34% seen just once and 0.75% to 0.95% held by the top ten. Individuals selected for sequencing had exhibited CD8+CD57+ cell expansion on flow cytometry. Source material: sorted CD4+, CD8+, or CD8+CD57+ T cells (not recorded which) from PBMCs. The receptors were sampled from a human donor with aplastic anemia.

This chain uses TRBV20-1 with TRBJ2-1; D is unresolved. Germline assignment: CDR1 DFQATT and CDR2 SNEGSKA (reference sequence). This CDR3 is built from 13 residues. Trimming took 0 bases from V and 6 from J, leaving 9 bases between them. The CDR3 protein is CSARERLGNEQFF. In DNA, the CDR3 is TGCAGTGCTAGAGAAAGATTAGGCAATGAGCAGTTCTTC.

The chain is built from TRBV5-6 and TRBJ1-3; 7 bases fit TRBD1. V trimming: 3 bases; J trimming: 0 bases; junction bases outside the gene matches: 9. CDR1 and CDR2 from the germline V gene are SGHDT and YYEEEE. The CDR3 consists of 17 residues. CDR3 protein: CASSSRTGPISGNTIYF. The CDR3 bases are TGTGCCAGCAGCTCCAGGACAGGCCCCATCTCTGGAAACACCATATATTTT.

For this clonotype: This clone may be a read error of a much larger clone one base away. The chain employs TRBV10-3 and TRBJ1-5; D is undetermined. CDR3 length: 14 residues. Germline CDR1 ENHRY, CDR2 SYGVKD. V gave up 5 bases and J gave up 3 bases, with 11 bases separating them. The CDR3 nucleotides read TGTGCCATCAGTTACGAGGGTAACAATCAGCCCCAGCATTTT. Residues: CAISYEGNNQPQHF.

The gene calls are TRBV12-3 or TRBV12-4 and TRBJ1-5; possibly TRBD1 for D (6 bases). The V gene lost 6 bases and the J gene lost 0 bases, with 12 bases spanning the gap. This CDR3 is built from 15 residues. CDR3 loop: CASREVDSSNQPQHF. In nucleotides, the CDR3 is TGTGCCAGCAGAGAGGTGGACAGTAGCAATCAGCCCCAGCATTTT.

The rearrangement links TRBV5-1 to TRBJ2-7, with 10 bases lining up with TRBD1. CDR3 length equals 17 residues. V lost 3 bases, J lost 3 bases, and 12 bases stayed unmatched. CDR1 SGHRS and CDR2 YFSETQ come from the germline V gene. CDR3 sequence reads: CASSSNTLRDRGYEQYF. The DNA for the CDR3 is TGCGCCAGCAGCTCTAATACTCTGAGGGACAGGGGCTACGAGCAGTACTTC.

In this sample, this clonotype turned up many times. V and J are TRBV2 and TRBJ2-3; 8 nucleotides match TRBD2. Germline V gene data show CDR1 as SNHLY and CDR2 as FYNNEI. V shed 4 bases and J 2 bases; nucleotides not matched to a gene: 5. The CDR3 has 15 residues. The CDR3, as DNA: TGTGCCAGCAGTGTTCGGGGGGGCCCCACAGATACGCAGTATTTT. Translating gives CASSVRGGPTDTQYF.

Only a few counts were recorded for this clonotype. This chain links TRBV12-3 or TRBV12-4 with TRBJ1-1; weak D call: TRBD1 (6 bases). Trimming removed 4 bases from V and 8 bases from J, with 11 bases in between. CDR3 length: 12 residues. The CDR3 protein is CASSSGAREAFF. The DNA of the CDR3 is TGTGCCAGCAGTTCAGGGGCCCGGGAAGCTTTCTTT.

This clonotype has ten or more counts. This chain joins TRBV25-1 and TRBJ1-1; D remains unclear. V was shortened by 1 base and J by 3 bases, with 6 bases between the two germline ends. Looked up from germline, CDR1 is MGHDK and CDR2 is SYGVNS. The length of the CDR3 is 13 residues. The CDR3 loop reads CASSESPYTEAFF. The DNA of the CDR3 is TGTGCCAGCAGTGAATCCCCCTACACTGAAGCTTTCTTT.

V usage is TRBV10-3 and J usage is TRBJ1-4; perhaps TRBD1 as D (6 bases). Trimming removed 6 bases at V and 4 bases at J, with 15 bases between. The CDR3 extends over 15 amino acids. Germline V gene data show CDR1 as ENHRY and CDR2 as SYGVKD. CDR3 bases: TGTGCCATCAGCGAAAGGGGGGATTTTAATGAAAAACTGTTTTTT. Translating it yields CAISERGDFNEKLFF.

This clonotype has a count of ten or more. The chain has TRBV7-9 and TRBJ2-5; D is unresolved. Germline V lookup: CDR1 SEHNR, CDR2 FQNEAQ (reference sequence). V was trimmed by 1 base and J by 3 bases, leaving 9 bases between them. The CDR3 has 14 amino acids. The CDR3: CASSLGRYEETQYF. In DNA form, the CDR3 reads TGTGCCAGCAGCTTAGGGCGATATGAAGAGACCCAGTACTTC.

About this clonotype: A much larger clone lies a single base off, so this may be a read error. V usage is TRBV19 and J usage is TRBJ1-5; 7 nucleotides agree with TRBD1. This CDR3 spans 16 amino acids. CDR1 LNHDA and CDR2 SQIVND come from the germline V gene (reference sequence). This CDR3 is CASSSDRRYGNQPRHF. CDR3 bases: TGTGCCAGTAGTTCGGACAGGAGGTACGGCAATCAGCCCCGGCATTTT.

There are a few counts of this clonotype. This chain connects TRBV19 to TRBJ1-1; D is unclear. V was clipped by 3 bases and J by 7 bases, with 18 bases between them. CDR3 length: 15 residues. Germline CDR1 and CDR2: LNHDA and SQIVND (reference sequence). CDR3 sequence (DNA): TGTGCCAGTAGTATTGTGACTGTCGGTCACTATGAAGCTTTCTTT. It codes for CASSIVTVGHYEAFF.

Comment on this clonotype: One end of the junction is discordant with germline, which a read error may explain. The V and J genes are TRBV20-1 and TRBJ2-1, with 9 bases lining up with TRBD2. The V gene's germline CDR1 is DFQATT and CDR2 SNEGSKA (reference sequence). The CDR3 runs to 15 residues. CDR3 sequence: CSASPDSGGGASEVF. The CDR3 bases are TGCAGTGCTAGTCCCGATAGCGGGGGCGGGGCATCCGAAGTCTTC.

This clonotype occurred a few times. CDR3: CASRTSGTSTDTQYF. The CDR3, as DNA: TGCGCCAGCAGGACCTCCGGGACTAGCACAGATACGCAGTATTTT. The chain couples TRBV5-1 to TRBJ2-3; D may be TRBD2 (6 bases). The V gene's germline CDR1 is SGHRS and CDR2 YFSETQ. The V and J ends lost 5 bases and 0 bases respectively, with 13 bases between them. The CDR3 covers 15 residues.

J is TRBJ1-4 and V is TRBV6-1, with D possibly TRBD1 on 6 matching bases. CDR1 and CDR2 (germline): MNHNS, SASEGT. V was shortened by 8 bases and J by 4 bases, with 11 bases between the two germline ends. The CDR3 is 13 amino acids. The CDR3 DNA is TGTGCCAGCCTACAGGGTCATAATGAAAAACTGTTTTTT. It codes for CASLQGHNEKLFF.

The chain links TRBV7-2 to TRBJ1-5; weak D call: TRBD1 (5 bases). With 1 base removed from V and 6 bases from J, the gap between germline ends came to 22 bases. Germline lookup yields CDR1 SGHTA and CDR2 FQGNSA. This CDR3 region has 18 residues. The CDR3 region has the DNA TGTGCCAGCAGCTTAGATAGCTCCCGGGGCCAAGGAGGTCAGCCCCAGCATTTT. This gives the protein CASSLDSSRGQGGQPQHF.

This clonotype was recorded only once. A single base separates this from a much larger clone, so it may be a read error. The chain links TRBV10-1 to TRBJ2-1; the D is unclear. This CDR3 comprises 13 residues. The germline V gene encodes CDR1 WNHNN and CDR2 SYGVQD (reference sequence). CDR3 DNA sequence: TGCGCCAGCAGTGTTGCCAGAAACAATGAGCAGTCCTTC. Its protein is CASSVARNNEQSF.

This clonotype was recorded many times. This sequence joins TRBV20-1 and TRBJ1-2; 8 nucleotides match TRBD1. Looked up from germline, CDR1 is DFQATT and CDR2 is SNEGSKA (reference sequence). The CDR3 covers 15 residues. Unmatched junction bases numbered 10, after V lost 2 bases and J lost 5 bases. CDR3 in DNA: TGCAGTGCTAGACCTTATCAGGGGGCCGGGTATGGCTACACCTTC. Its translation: CSARPYQGAGYGYTF.

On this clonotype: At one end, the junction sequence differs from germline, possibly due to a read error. CDR3 protein: CASSLGRGSGNTIYF. CDR3 coding DNA: TGTGCCAGCAGTTTGGGAAGGGGCTCTGGGAACACCATATATTTT. The chain has TRBV2 and TRBJ1-3; D might be TRBD1 (5 bases). Germline lookup yields CDR1 SNHLY and CDR2 FYNNEI. This CDR3 has 15 amino acids.

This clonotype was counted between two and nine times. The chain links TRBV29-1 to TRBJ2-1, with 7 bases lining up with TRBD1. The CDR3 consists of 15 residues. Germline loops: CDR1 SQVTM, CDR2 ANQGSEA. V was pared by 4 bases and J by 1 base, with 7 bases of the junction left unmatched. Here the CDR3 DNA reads TGCAGCGTTGGACAGGGTTTCAGATCCTACAATGAGCAGTTCTTC. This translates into CSVGQGFRSYNEQFF.

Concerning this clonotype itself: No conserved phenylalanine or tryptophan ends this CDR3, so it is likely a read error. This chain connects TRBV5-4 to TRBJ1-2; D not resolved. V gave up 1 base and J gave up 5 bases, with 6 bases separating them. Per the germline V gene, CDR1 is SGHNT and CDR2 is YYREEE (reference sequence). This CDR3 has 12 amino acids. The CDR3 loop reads CASSLFPYGYTL. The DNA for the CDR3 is TGTGCCAGCAGCTTGTTCCCTTATGGCTACACCTTA.

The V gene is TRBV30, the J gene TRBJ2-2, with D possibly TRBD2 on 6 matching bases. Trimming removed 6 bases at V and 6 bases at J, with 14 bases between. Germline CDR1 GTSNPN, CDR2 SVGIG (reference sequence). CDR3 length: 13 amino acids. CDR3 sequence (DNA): TGTGCCTGTCTCACGGGAGAGGCCGGGGAGCTGTTTTTT. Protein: CACLTGEAGELFF.

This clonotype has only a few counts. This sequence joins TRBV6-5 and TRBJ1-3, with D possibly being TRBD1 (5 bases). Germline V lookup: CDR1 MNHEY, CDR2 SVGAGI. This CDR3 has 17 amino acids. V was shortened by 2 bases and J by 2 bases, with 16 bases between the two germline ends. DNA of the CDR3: TGTGCCAGCAGTTACACCCATGGCTCGGGGGCTGGAAACACCATATATTTT. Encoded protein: CASSYTHGSGAGNTIYF.

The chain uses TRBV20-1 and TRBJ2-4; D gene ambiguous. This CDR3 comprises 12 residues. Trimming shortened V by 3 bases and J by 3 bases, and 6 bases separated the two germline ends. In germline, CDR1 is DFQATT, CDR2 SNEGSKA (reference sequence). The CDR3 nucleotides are TGCAGTGCTAGCGTCAGCAAAAACATTCAGTACTTC. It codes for CSASVSKNIQYF.

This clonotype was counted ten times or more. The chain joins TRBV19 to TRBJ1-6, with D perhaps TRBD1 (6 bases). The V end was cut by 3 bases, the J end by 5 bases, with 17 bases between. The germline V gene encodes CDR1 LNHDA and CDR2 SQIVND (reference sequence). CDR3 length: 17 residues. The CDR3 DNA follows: TGTGCCAGTAGTATGACGCCTCGGGCAGGGGATAATTCACCCCTCCACTTT. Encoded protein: CASSMTPRAGDNSPLHF.

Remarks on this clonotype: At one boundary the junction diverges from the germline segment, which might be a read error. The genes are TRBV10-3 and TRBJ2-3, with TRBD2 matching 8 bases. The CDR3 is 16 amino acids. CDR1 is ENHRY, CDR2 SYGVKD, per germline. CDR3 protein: CAISESTAGDTDAQYF. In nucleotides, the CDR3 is TGTGCCATCAGTGAGTCTACAGCGGGGGACACAGATGCGCAGTATTTT.